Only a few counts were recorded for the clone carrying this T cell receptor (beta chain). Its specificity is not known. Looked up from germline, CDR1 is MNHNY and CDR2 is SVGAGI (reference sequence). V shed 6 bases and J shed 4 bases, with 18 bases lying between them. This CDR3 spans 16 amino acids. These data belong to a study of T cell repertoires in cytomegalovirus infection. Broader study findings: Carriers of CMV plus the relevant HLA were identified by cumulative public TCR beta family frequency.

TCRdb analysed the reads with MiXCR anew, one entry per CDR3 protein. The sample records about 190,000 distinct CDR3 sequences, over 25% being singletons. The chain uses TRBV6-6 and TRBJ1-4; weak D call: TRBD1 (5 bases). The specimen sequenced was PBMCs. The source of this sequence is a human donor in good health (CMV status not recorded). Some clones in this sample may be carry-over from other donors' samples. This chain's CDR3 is CASSTLGAAGNEKLFF. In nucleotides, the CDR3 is TGTGCCAGCAGCACCCTCGGGGCGGCCGGTAATGAAAAACTGTTTTTT.